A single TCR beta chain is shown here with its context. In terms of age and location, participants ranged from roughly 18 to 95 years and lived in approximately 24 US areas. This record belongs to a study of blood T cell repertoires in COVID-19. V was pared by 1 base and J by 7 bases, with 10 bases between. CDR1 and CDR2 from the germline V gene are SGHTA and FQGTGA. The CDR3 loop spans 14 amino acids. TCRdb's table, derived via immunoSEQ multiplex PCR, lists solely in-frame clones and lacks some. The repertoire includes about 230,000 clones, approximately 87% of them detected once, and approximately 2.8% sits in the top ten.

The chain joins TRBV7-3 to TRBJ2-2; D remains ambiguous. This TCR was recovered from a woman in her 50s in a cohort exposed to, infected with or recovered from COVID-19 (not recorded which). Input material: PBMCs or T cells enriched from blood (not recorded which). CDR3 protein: CASSLNSLVGELFF. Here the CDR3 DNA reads TGTGCCAGCAGCTTAAACAGTTTAGTCGGGGAGCTGTTTTTT.